A selection of T cell receptor beta chains follows, all from one sample in a study of a mutant IDH1 vaccine in newly diagnosed glioma. TCRdb's copy holds only in-frame clones and misses some; the assay was immunoSEQ multiplex PCR. The sample carries roughly 120,000 clones, 80% recorded once. The antigens for these receptors are not known. This specimen consisted of PBMCs, obtained from a glioma patient whose treatment included an IDH1 peptide vaccine. These receptors all stem from a man between 35 and 55 years old with glioma. CDR3s include the opening cysteine and the closing phenylalanine or tryptophan. A D gene is named only where the DNA matches it firmly. Size is stated for part of the rows, as once, few or many counts, or as a class when the clone is expanded.

>.|.|TRBV6-5|TRBJ1-1|14
TGTGCCAGCAGTTACCGGGGGTCTAACACTGAAGCTTTCTTT
CASSYRGSNTEAFF
>.|.|TRBV9|TRBJ1-2|12
TGTGCCAGCAGCGTAGAGGGATATGGCTACACCTTC
CASSVEGYGYTF
>once|.|TRBV7-2|TRBJ1-4|14
TGTGCCAGCAGCTTAGAGGGTCAGAATGAAAAACTGTTTTTT
CASSLEGQNEKLFF
>.|.|TRBV7-2|TRBJ2-4|13
TGTGCCAGCAGCTCGGGACGGAAAAACATTCAGTACTTC
CASSSGRKNIQYF
>.|.|TRBV6-5|TRBJ2-5|15
TGTGCCAGCACTCAACTCGTCCAGGCGCAGGAGACCCAGTACTTC
CASTQLVQAQETQYF
>few|TRBD1|TRBV27|TRBJ1-1|13
TGTGCCAGCAAGGACAGGGTGGTCACTGAAGCTTTCTTT
CASKDRVVTEAFF
>few|.|TRBV4-3|TRBJ1-1|14
TGCGCCAGCAGCCACCACACAGGGCGACTTGAAGCTTTCTTT
CASSHHTGRLEAFF
>.|.|TRBV9|TRBJ2-2|14
TGTGCCAGCAGCGTTACAGGGAACACCGGGGAGCTGTTTTTT
CASSVTGNTGELFF
>.|TRBD1|TRBV5-5|TRBJ1-5|16
TGTGCCAGCAGCCCACGAGGGGGCCCTAGCAATCAGCCCCAGCATTTT
CASSPRGGPSNQPQHF
>.|.|TRBV7-2|TRBJ2-1|12
TGTGCCAGCAGCACCGCTTACAATGAGCAGTTCTTC
CASSTAYNEQFF
>.|TRBD1|TRBV2|TRBJ2-7|15
TGTGCCAGCACCGTGGACAGGGGGTTCTCCTACGAGCAGTACTTC
CASTVDRGFSYEQYF
>few|.|TRBV7-2|TRBJ1-1|13
TGTGCCAGCAGCTTAGCGGCAGGGTTTGAAGCTTTCTTT
CASSLAAGFEAFF
>.|.|TRBV5-6|TRBJ2-7|13
TGTGCCAGCAGCTTAGTCGTCAGGGGCGGGCAGTACTTC
CASSLVVRGGQYF
>.|.|TRBV15|TRBJ1-4|16
TGTGCCACCAGCAGAGGTATAGAGACATCAAATGAAAAACTGTTTTTT
CATSRGIETSNEKLFF
>once|.|TRBV14|TRBJ1-1|14
TGTGCCAGCAGCCACACTTCCGGGGTTATTGAAGCTTTCTTT
CASSHTSGVIEAFF
>.|.|TRBV18|TRBJ1-2|14
TGTGCCAGCTCACCACTGGGGATGAACTATGGCTACACCTTC
CASSPLGMNYGYTF
>.|TRBD1|TRBV29-1|TRBJ1-2|12
TGCAGCGCCTTCGGGACAGGGCCTGGCTACACCTTC
CSAFGTGPGYTF
>few|TRBD1|TRBV10-3|TRBJ1-5|15
TGTGCCATCAGTGCCGGGACAGGGGGCGGTCAGCCCCAGCATTTT
CAISAGTGGGQPQHF
>.|.|TRBV19|TRBJ1-1|15
TGTGCCAGTAGTACTAGGGCGATTCTGAACACTGAAGCTTTCTTT
CASSTRAILNTEAFF
>.|.|TRBV6-6|TRBJ1-1|15
TGTGCCAGCAGTGGGGACGGGCCGATGAACACTGAAGCTTTCTTT
CASSGDGPMNTEAFF
>.|TRBD1|TRBV5-1|TRBJ2-7|13
TGCGCCAGCAGCTGGGACAGGGCCTACGAGCAGTACTTC
CASSWDRAYEQYF
>.|.|TRBV5-6|TRBJ2-7|12
TGTGCCAGCACCCAGGGGGGGCTCGAGCAGTACTTC
CASTQGGLEQYF
>.|.|TRBV27|TRBJ1-1|13
TGTGCCAGCAGTCACCGACAGGCGGCTGAAGCTTTCTTT
CASSHRQAAEAFF
>.|.|TRBV2|TRBJ2-7|13
TGTGCCAGCATTAGGACAATTACCTACGAGCAGTACTTC
CASIRTITYEQYF
>once|.|TRBV6-5|TRBJ2-5|13
TGTGCCAGCAGTTACTCGAATATAGAGACCCAGTACTTC
CASSYSNIETQYF
>.|.|TRBV6-1|TRBJ1-6|13
TGTGCCAGCAAAAACACCTATAATTCACCCCTCCACTTT
CASKNTYNSPLHF
>.|.|TRBV11-3|TRBJ2-5|17
TGTGCCAGCAGCTTAGCGACTGGGGGGACGGCACTAGAGACCCAGTACTTC
CASSLATGGTALETQYF
>few|.|TRBV5-1|TRBJ2-5|15
TGCGCCAGCAGGGAAACTGGGGGGACGGGAGAGACCCAGTACTTC
CASRETGGTGETQYF
>few|TRBD2|TRBV14|TRBJ2-1|14
TGTGCCAGCAGCCGGGGGGGTTCCTACAATGAGCAGTTCTTC
CASSRGGSYNEQFF
>once|.|TRBV6-5|TRBJ2-7|14
TGTGCCAGCCGTGGTTCGGTCCTAAACTACGAGCAGTACTTC
CASRGSVLNYEQYF
>.|.|TRBV10-3|TRBJ2-6|18
TGTGCCATCAGTGAGTCGGGCAGGGCACTCTCTGGGGCCAACGTCCTGACTTTC
CAISESGRALSGANVLTF
>once|.|TRBV2|TRBJ2-5|11
TGTGCCAGCAGGGCTCAAAAGACCCAGTACTTC
CASRAQKTQYF
>few|TRBD2|TRBV7-9|TRBJ2-2|17
TGTGCCAGCAGCTTAGAGGGACTAGCGGGCTCACACCGGGGGCTGTTTTTT
CASSLEGLAGSHRGLFF
>.|.|TRBV5-4|TRBJ2-7|14
TGTGCCAGCAGCTTGTGGGGGAACTCCTACGAGCAGTACTTC
CASSLWGNSYEQYF
>.|TRBD1|TRBV19|TRBJ1-5|14
TGTGCCACCTGGACAGGGCCTAGCAATCAGCCCCAGCATTTT
CATWTGPSNQPQHF
>few|TRBD1|TRBV5-4|TRBJ2-3|15
TGTGCCAGCAGTCCCGGGACAGGGGTTTTGGATACGCAGTATTTT
CASSPGTGVLDTQYF
>.|.|TRBV11-1|TRBJ2-7|14
TGTGCCAGCAGCACGGGACTTATTTCCTACGAGCAGTACTTC
CASSTGLISYEQYF
>.|.|TRBV5-1|TRBJ2-1|14
TGCGCCAGCAGCCTGGGACCATTTCGAACTGAGCAGTTCTTC
CASSLGPFRTEQFF
>.|TRBD1|TRBV6-1|TRBJ1-2|14
TGTGCCAGCAGCCCTACAGGGGCGGACTATGGCTACACCTTC
CASSPTGADYGYTF
>.|TRBD2|TRBV19|TRBJ2-1|16
TGTGCCAGTAGTCCCCGGACTAGCGGGAGCTTCAATGAGCAGTTCTTC
CASSPRTSGSFNEQFF
>.|TRBD1|TRBV6-5|TRBJ2-7|13
TGTGCCAGCAGGTCCCGGGACAGGGGCGAGCAGTACTTC
CASRSRDRGEQYF
>.|.|TRBV5-1|TRBJ1-1|15
TGCGCCAGCAGCCCCCAACTGACAGGGAACACTGAAGCTTTCTTT
CASSPQLTGNTEAFF
>.|.|TRBV7-9|TRBJ2-3|13
TGTGCCAGCAGCCGGGACAGCACAGATACGCAGTATTTT
CASSRDSTDTQYF